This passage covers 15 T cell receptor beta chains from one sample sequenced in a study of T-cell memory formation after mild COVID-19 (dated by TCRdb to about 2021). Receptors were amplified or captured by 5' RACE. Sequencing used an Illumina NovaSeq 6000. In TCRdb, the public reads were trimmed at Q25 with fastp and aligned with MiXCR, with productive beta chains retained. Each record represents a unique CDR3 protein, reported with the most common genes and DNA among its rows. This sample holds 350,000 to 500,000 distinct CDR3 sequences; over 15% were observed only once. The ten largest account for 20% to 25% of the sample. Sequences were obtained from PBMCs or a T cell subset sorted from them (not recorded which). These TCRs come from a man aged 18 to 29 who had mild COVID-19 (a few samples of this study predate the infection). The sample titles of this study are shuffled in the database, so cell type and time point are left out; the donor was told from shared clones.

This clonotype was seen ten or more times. CDR3 DNA sequence: TGTGCCAGCAGCAAATGGGACCTCAACACCGGGGAGCTGTTTTTT. Amino acid sequence: CASSKWDLNTGELFF. V is TRBV3-1 and J is TRBJ2-2, with D possibly being TRBD1 or TRBD2 (5 bases each). Trimming stripped 5 bases from V and 2 bases from J, with 12 bases between. The germline gives CDR1 LGHDT, CDR2 YNNKEL (reference sequence). CDR3 length: 15 amino acids.

The DNA for the CDR3 is TGTGCCAGCAGCTTACCGGCTAGCGGGGGACAAGAGACCCAGTACTTC. It is translated as CASSLPASGGQETQYF. V and J are TRBV7-9 and TRBJ2-5; 10 bases map to TRBD2. Germline V CDR1 and CDR2: SEHNR, FQNEAQ (reference sequence). Trimming removed 2 bases from V and 2 bases from J; junction bases left unmatched: 5. This CDR3 has 16 amino acids. Together with reference TRBV7-9 and TRBJ2-5, the CDR3 gives the full variable domain: DTGVSQNPRHKITKRGQNVTFRCDPISEHNRLYWYRQTLGQGPEFLTYFQNEAQLEKSRLLSDRFSAERPKGSFSTLEIQRTEQGDSAMYLCASSLPASGGQETQYFGPGTRLLVL.

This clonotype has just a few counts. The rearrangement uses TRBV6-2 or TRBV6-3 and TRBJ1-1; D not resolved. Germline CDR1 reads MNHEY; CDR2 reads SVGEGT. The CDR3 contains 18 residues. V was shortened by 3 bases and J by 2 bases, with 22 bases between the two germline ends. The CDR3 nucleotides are TGTGCCAGCAGTTATAGTTCAGCGTCCACACTGCTTAACACTGAAGCTTTCTTT. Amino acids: CASSYSSASTLLNTEAFF.

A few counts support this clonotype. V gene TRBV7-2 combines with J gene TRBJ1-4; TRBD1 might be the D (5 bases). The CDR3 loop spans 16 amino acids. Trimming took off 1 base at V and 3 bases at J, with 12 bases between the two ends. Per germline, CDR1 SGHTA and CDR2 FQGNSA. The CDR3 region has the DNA TGTGCCAGCAGCTTAGAACCGGGGCTCGCTAATGAAAAACTGTTTTTT. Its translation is CASSLEPGLANEKLFF.

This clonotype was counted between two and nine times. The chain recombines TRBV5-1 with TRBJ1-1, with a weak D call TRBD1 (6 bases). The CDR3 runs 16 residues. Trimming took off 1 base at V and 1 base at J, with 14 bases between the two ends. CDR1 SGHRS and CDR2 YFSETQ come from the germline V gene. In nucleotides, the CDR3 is TGCGCCAGCAGCTTGTTGGGGGCCAGTTCGAACACTGAAGCTTTCTTT. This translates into CASSLLGASSNTEAFF.

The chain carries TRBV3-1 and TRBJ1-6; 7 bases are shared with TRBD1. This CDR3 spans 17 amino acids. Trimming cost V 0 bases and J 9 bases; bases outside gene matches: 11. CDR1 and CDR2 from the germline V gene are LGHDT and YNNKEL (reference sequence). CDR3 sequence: CASSQDYVGTDTSPLHF. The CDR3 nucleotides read TGTGCCAGCAGCCAAGACTATGTCGGGACAGACACTTCACCCCTCCACTTT.

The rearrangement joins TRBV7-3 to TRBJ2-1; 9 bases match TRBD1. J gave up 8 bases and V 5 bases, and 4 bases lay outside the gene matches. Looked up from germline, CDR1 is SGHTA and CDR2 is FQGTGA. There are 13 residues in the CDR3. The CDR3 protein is CASSTQGADEQFF. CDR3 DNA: TGTGCCAGCAGCACACAGGGGGCGGATGAGCAGTTCTTC.

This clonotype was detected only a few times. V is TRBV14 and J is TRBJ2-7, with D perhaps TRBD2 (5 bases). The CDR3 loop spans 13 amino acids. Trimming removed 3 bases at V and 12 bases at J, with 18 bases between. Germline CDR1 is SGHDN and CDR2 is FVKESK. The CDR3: CASSQFPRGTPYV. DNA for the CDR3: TGTGCCAGCAGCCAGTTCCCACGGGGAACCCCGTACGTC.

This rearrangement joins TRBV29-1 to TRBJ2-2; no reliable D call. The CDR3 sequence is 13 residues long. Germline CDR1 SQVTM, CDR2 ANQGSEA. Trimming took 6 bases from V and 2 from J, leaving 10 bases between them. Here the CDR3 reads CSVVGSNTGELFF. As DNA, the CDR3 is TGCAGCGTCGTGGGCAGTAACACCGGGGAGCTGTTTTTT.

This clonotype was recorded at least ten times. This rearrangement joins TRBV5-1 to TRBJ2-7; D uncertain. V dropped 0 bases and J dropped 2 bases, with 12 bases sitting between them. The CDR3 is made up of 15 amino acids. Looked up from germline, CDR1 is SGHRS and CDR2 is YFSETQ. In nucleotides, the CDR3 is TGCGCCAGCAGCTTGGCCTCTACAAACCCCTACGAGCAGTACTTC. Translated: CASSLASTNPYEQYF.

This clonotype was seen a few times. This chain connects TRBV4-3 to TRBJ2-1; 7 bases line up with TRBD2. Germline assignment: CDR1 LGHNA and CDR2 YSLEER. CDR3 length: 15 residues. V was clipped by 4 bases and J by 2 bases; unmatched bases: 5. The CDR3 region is CASSPAGLTYNEQFF. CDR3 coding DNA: TGCGCCAGCAGCCCAGCGGGACTTACCTACAATGAGCAGTTCTTC.

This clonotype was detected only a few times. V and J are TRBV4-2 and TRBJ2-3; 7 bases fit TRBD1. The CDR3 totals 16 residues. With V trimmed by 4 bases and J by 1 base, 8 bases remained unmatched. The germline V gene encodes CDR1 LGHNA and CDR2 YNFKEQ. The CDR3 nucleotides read TGTGCCAGCAGCCCTAGTGACAGGGTACGCACAGATACGCAGTATTTT. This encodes CASSPSDRVRTDTQYF.

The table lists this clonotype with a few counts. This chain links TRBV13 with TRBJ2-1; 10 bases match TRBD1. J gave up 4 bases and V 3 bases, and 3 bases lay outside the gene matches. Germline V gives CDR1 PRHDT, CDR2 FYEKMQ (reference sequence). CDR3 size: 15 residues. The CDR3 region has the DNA TGTGCCAGCAGCTTCGGGACAGGGGTTTACAATGAGCAGTTCTTC. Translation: CASSFGTGVYNEQFF.

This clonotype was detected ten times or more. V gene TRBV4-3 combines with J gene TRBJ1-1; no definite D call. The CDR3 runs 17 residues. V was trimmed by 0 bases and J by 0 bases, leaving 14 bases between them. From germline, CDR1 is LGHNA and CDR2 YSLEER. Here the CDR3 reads CASSQDLWRNLNTEAFF. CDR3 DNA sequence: TGCGCCAGCAGCCAAGATTTGTGGAGAAACTTGAACACTGAAGCTTTCTTT.

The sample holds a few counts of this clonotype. CDR3 in DNA: TGTGCCAGCAGCTTCCAGGGGGCGAGTAATTCACCCCTCCACTTT. Protein: CASSFQGASNSPLHF. This rearrangement joins TRBV7-9 to TRBJ1-6, with 8 positions matching TRBD1. This CDR3 has 15 residues. V gave up 3 bases and J gave up 6 bases; unmatched junction bases: 4. Germline V gene sequence: CDR1 SEHNR, CDR2 FQNEAQ (reference sequence).